Following are 26 T cell receptor beta chains from one sample sequenced in a study of human T cells and chemical hapten exposure. Unfractionated whole blood yielded total RNA. TCRdb independently ran MiXCR on the 5' RACE reads; one entry per CDR3 protein. The sample holds 80,000 or so distinct CDR3 sequences, more than 15% seen once. The receptors shown here come from a female donor in good health.

This sequence joins TRBV10-3 and TRBJ1-5; perhaps TRBD1 as D (6 bases). The CDR3 loop spans 14 amino acids. V was clipped by 2 bases and J by 5 bases, with 10 bases between them. The V gene's germline CDR1 is ENHRY and CDR2 SYGVKD. CDR3 sequence: CAISELGADQPQHF. The CDR3 bases are TGTGCCATCAGTGAGCTGGGGGCGGATCAGCCCCAGCATTTT.

This clonotype appeared a few times. The chain joins TRBV18 to TRBJ1-5, with D possibly matching TRBD1 (6 bases). Germline V gene lookup returns CDR1 KGHSH and CDR2 LQKENI. Trimming shortened V by 3 bases and J by 0 bases, and 12 bases separated the two germline ends. The CDR3 has 16 amino acids. The CDR3 DNA reads TGTGCCAGCTCACCTTTAGGACAGAATAGCAATCAGCCCCAGCATTTT. Translated, it gives CASSPLGQNSNQPQHF.

The chain employs TRBV6-5 and TRBJ2-1, with 9 bases identical to TRBD2. The CDR3 is 15 amino acids. CDR1 is MNHEY, CDR2 SVGAGI, per germline. V lost 6 bases to trimming and J lost 4 bases; unmatched junction nucleotides: 7. CDR3 region: CASSKSGRPYNEQFF. The CDR3 nucleotides read TGTGCCAGCAGCAAAAGCGGGAGGCCTTACAATGAGCAGTTCTTC.

In its sample, this clonotype was seen a few times. The V and J genes are TRBV28 and TRBJ2-4; D gene ambiguous. Deletions cut 8 bases from V and 0 bases from J, with 11 bases between. The CDR3 spans 14 residues. Per germline, CDR1 MDHEN and CDR2 SYDVKM. The CDR3 region has the DNA TGTGCCAGCGGCCCGCGGCTAGCCAAAAACATTCAGTACTTC. It specifies CASGPRLAKNIQYF.

CDR3 bases: TGTGCCAGCAGCTTAAAAGGGACAGGGGGCTTCGAAGCTTTCTTT. It codes for CASSLKGTGGFEAFF. V and J are TRBV7-2 and TRBJ1-1, with 12 bases aligning to TRBD1. The germline CDR1 and CDR2 sequences are SGHTA and FQGNSA. The V gene end was trimmed by 2 bases and the J gene end by 8 bases; junction bases not matched to a gene: 6. The CDR3 spans 15 residues.

This clonotype showed up many times. The rearrangement joins TRBV29-1 to TRBJ1-1, with TRBD1 as a possible D gene (6 bases). V gave up 6 bases and J gave up 4 bases, with 15 bases separating them. Germline assignment: CDR1 SQVTM and CDR2 ANQGSEA. CDR3 size: 13 residues. The CDR3 region is CSVAEGGGTEAFF. CDR3 nucleotide sequence: TGCAGCGTGGCCGAGGGAGGGGGCACTGAAGCTTTCTTT.

The chain combines TRBV27 with TRBJ2-3; 8 nucleotides align to TRBD1. Germline CDR1 and CDR2: MNHEY and SMNVEV (reference sequence). Losses at the gene ends were 8 bases for V and 5 bases for J; bases not matched to a gene: 12. The CDR3 has 15 residues. CDR3 protein: CASSLTGVVGDTQYF. The CDR3 DNA follows: TGTGCCAGCTCTCTGACAGGGGTGGTAGGAGATACGCAGTATTTT.

This clonotype has only a few counts. The chain combines TRBV4-1 with TRBJ2-4; 8 nucleotides align to TRBD2. CDR1 is MGHRA, CDR2 YSYEKL, per germline. This CDR3 comprises 18 residues. V trimming: 0 bases; J trimming: 5 bases; junction bases outside the gene matches: 12. The DNA for the CDR3 is TGCGCCAGCAGCCAAGAAGACGGGAGGGGGGGGACCCAAAACATTCAGTACTTC. Translated: CASSQEDGRGGTQNIQYF.

The rearrangement joins TRBV7-2 to TRBJ2-7; D possibly corresponds to TRBD2 (5 bases). The CDR3 covers 14 residues. The germline CDR1 and CDR2 sequences are SGHTA and FQGNSA. Trimming removed 5 bases from V and 2 bases from J, with 13 bases in between. The DNA of the CDR3 is TGTGCCAGCAGCCGTAGCGCGACGACCTACGAGCAGTACTTC. Its protein product is CASSRSATTYEQYF. Full variable domain (remainder filled in from reference TRBV7-2 and TRBJ2-7): GAGVSQSPSNKVTEKGKDVELRCDPISGHTALYWYRQSLGQGLEFLIYFQGNSAPDKSGLPSDRFSAERTGGSVSTLTIQRTQQEDSAVYLCASSRSATTYEQYFGPGTRLTVT.

V and J are TRBV5-1 and TRBJ2-3, with no clear D. In germline, CDR1 is SGHRS, CDR2 YFSETQ. V lost 6 bases to trimming and J lost 6 bases, with 17 bases between them. The CDR3 contains 14 residues. CDR3 in amino acids: CASNSRAAGDTQYF. CDR3 nucleotides: TGCGCCAGCAATTCTCGGGCCGCCGGGGATACGCAGTATTTT.

The genes are TRBV24-1 and TRBJ2-1; 11 nucleotides line up with TRBD1. The CDR3 totals 17 residues. The junction had 8 bases not matched to a gene; V was cut back by 2 bases and J by 6 bases. Germline assignment: CDR1 KGHDR and CDR2 SFDVKD. The CDR3: CATSDSTGTGGGNEQFF. CDR3 DNA sequence: TGTGCCACCAGTGATTCGACCGGGACAGGGGGGGGCAATGAGCAGTTCTTC.

The chain combines TRBV18 with TRBJ1-6; 9 bases fit TRBD1. CDR1 is KGHSH and CDR2 is LQKENI in the germline V gene. V lost 3 bases, J lost 9 bases, and 9 bases stayed unmatched. This CDR3 has 16 amino acids. This chain's CDR3 is CASSPVQGAKGSPLHF. CDR3 DNA sequence: TGTGCCAGCTCACCGGTACAGGGGGCAAAAGGTTCACCCCTCCACTTT.

This chain joins TRBV4-1 and TRBJ2-5; 8 nucleotides align to TRBD2. Germline CDR1 reads MGHRA; CDR2 reads YSYEKL. V dropped 4 bases and J dropped 1; count of bases not matched to a gene: 11. CDR3 length equals 17 residues. This CDR3 is CASSRTKAGASQETQYF. The CDR3, as DNA: TGCGCCAGCAGCCGGACAAAAGCGGGGGCGTCCCAAGAGACCCAGTACTTC.

The chain links TRBV3-1 to TRBJ1-5; no definite D call. This CDR3 spans 15 amino acids. V shed 0 bases and J shed 3 bases, with 9 bases lying between them. The V gene's germline CDR1 is LGHDT and CDR2 YNNKEL (reference sequence). The CDR3 bases are TGTGCCAGCAGCCAAGATCTGCGGAACAATCAGCCCCAGCATTTT. Its protein is CASSQDLRNNQPQHF.

The V gene is TRBV7-2, the J gene TRBJ2-5; TRBD2 aligns across 7 bases. Germline trimming cut 5 bases from V and 2 bases from J; bases unmatched to any gene: 11. This CDR3 comprises 16 residues. CDR1 SGHTA and CDR2 FQGNSA come from the germline V gene. The CDR3 DNA reads TGTGCCAGCAGCAAAAGTGGGGCTAGCGGACAAGAGACCCAGTACTTC. Protein sequence: CASSKSGASGQETQYF.

This clonotype was found a few times. V usage is TRBV30 and J usage is TRBJ1-2, with 7 bases matching TRBD1. CDR3 length: 11 amino acids. In germline, CDR1 is GTSNPN, CDR2 SVGIG (reference sequence). CDR3 DNA sequence: TGTGCATTACAGGGGAGGGATGGCTACACCTTC. Translating gives CALQGRDGYTF.

This clonotype was recorded many times. The V gene is TRBV11-2, the J gene TRBJ1-2, with a tentative D call TRBD1 (5 bases). The V gene's germline CDR1 is SGHAT and CDR2 FQNNGV. V lost 1 base, J lost 8 bases, and 20 bases lay in between. The CDR3 totals 16 residues. The CDR3 sequence: CASSLVGLTSGRGYTF. CDR3 DNA sequence: TGTGCCAGCAGCTTAGTAGGATTGACATCAGGGAGGGGCTACACCTTC.

This clonotype came up many times. This chain's CDR3 is CSVEKGVGNTEAFF. In DNA, the CDR3 is TGCAGCGTTGAAAAAGGGGTTGGGAACACTGAAGCTTTCTTT. This chain uses TRBV29-1 with TRBJ1-1, with D possibly being TRBD1 (5 bases). The V gene lost 2 bases and the J gene lost 1 base, with 11 bases spanning the gap. This CDR3 is built from 14 residues. Germline loops: CDR1 SQVTM, CDR2 ANQGSEA.

In this sample, this clonotype turned up a few times. Here the CDR3 DNA reads TGTGCCAGTAGTCCGGGACAGGGGTACCAGGATAGCAATCAGCCCCAGCATTTT. It encodes CASSPGQGYQDSNQPQHF. The chain recombines TRBV19 with TRBJ1-5; 10 bases match TRBD1. This CDR3 spans 18 amino acids. V shed 5 bases, J shed 0 bases, and the junction held 10 bases outside the gene matches. The germline CDR1 and CDR2 sequences are LNHDA and SQIVND (reference sequence). The variable domain in full, with the rest retrieved from reference TRBV19 and TRBJ1-5, is DGGITQSPKYLFRKEGQNVTLSCEQNLNHDAMYWYRQDPGQGLRLIYYSQIVNDFQKGDIAEGYSVSREKKESFPLTVTSAQKNPTAFYLCASSPGQGYQDSNQPQHFGDGTRLSIL.

V and J are TRBV12-3 or TRBV12-4 and TRBJ2-3, with TRBD1 identical over 7 bases. The CDR3 spans 17 residues. Trimming cost V 7 bases and J 1 base; bases outside gene matches: 14. CDR3 DNA: TGTGCCAGCAAGTTTAGGCAGGGGGTCAGGGGCACAGATACGCAGTATTTT. Its translation: CASKFRQGVRGTDTQYF.

The chain links TRBV10-3 to TRBJ1-1; D is undetermined. The CDR3 covers 14 residues. CDR1 and CDR2 from the germline V gene are ENHRY and SYGVKD. V was pared by 0 bases and J by 1 base, with 6 bases between. The CDR3 region is CAISESVRNTEAFF. The DNA for the CDR3 is TGTGCCATCAGTGAGTCGGTTAGGAACACTGAAGCTTTCTTT.

The rearrangement uses TRBV6-1 and TRBJ2-4; 8 nucleotides line up with TRBD1. The V gene's germline CDR1 is MNHNS and CDR2 SASEGT. V was pared by 8 bases and J by 1 base, with 19 bases of the junction left unmatched. The CDR3 is 19 amino acids. CDR3 region: CASGPGTGHHSGAKNIQYF. The CDR3 nucleotides are TGTGCCAGCGGGCCGGGGACAGGACACCATAGTGGGGCCAAAAACATTCAGTACTTC.

This clonotype was counted at least ten times. This sequence joins TRBV5-6 and TRBJ1-1; a possible D gene is TRBD1 (6 bases). The length of the CDR3 is 15 residues. Between the trimmed V and J ends, which lost 1 base and 9 bases, there was a span of 19 bases. CDR1 is SGHDT and CDR2 is YYEEEE in the germline V gene. The CDR3, as DNA: TGTGCCAGCAGCTTGAGAGTCGGGGCAGGGGCAAAAGCTTTCTTT. This codes for CASSLRVGAGAKAFF. Full variable domain (remainder filled in from reference TRBV5-6 and TRBJ1-1): DAGVTQSPTHLIKTRGQQVTLRCSPKSGHDTVSWYQQALGQGPQFIFQYYEEEERQRGNFPDRFSGHQFPNYSSELNVNALLLGDSALYLCASSLRVGAGAKAFFGQGTRLTVV.

The chain has TRBV12-3 or TRBV12-4 and TRBJ2-5; the D is unclear. Trimming shortened V by 2 bases and J by 5 bases, and 6 bases separated the two germline ends. The CDR3 runs 12 residues. Here the CDR3 DNA reads TGTGCCAGCAGTTTAATTGGTGAGACCCAGTACTTC. Protein sequence: CASSLIGETQYF.

This clonotype appeared many times. The CDR3: CAISPGLAAPWGEQFF. CDR3 DNA sequence: TGTGCCATCAGCCCGGGACTAGCGGCCCCCTGGGGTGAGCAGTTCTTC. The chain carries TRBV10-3 and TRBJ2-1, with 11 nucleotides matching TRBD2. V lost 6 bases to trimming and J lost 9 bases; unmatched junction nucleotides: 13. The CDR3 is 16 residues long. The germline V gene has CDR1 ENHRY and CDR2 SYGVKD.

This clonotype appeared a few times. This chain joins TRBV27 and TRBJ1-1, with D unresolved. This CDR3 contains 11 residues. V lost 7 bases, J lost 8 bases, and 11 bases lay in between. The germline gives CDR1 MNHEY, CDR2 SMNVEV (reference sequence). CDR3 coding DNA: TGTGCCAGCATTGAGCGGGAGGAAGCTTTCTTT. Protein sequence: CASIEREEAFF.